The 26 T cell receptor beta chains below were found in one sample sequenced in a study of blood T cell repertoires in COVID-19. Some clones are missing from TCRdb's copy, which holds only in-frame ones; the method was immunoSEQ multiplex PCR. The sample lists 150,000 to 200,000 clones; over 80% were seen once. Input material: peripheral blood. The receptors here all came from a woman over 75 with active or convalescent COVID-19.

The V gene is TRBV25-1, the J gene TRBJ1-1; 7 positions agree with TRBD1. CDR1 and CDR2 (germline): MGHDK, SYGVNS. Losses at the gene ends were 3 bases for V and 8 bases for J; bases not matched to a gene: 3. CDR3 length: 12 amino acids. The CDR3 loop reads CASSEGQTEAFF. The CDR3 region has the DNA TGTGCCAGCAGTGAGGGACAGACAGAAGCTTTCTTT.

The CDR3 reads CATSRDVGVSGNTIYF. The CDR3 nucleotides are TGTGCCACCAGCAGAGATGTTGGAGTATCCGGAAACACCATATATTTT. This chain connects TRBV15 to TRBJ1-3; D is unclear. The CDR3 is 16 residues long. CDR1 LNHNV and CDR2 YYDKDF come from the germline V gene (reference sequence). Trimming removed 0 bases from V and 4 bases from J, with 13 bases in between. The entire variable domain, with the rest obtained from reference TRBV15 and TRBJ1-3, is as follows: DAMVIQNPRYQVTQFGKPVTLSCSQTLNHNVMYWYQQKSSQAPKLLFHYYDKDFNNEADTPDNFQSRRPNTSFCFLDIRSPGLGDTAMYLCATSRDVGVSGNTIYFGEGSWLTVV.

V and J are TRBV29-1 and TRBJ2-7; D ambiguous. The CDR3 length is 13 residues. The V gene lost 8 bases and the J gene lost 1 base, with 15 bases spanning the gap. Per the germline V gene, CDR1 is SQVTM and CDR2 is ANQGSEA. The CDR3 nucleotides are TGCAGCCCGCCCCGGAGCGCATCCTACGAGCAGTACTTC. Its translation: CSPPRSASYEQYF.

The V and J genes are TRBV10-1 and TRBJ2-1; 7 nucleotides align to TRBD2. Germline CDR1 is WNHNN and CDR2 is SYGVQD (reference sequence). This CDR3 spans 12 amino acids. V lost 3 bases and J lost 12; bases outside the gene matches: 5. The CDR3 reads CASSDPGLPQFF. DNA for the CDR3: TGCGCCAGCAGTGACCCGGGACTACCGCAGTTCTTC.

The rearrangement links TRBV19 to TRBJ1-1; maybe TRBD1 (5 bases). The CDR3 length is 14 residues. Trimming shortened V by 0 bases and J by 3 bases, and 8 bases separated the two germline ends. Germline V CDR1 and CDR2: LNHDA, SQIVND (reference sequence). CDR3 sequence (DNA): TGTGCCAGTAGTATAGAACCCAGGGACACTGAAGCTTTCTTT. Amino acids: CASSIEPRDTEAFF.

The V gene is TRBV6-5, the J gene TRBJ2-3; TRBD2 might be the D (6 bases). This CDR3 is built from 15 residues. Trimming shortened V by 2 bases and J by 2 bases, and 11 bases separated the two germline ends. CDR1 is MNHEY, CDR2 SVGAGI, per germline. In nucleotides, the CDR3 is TGTGCCAGCAGTTACCTTAGCGGAGACACAGATACGCAGTATTTT. Its translation: CASSYLSGDTDTQYF.

This chain uses TRBV9 with TRBJ1-4; no firm D call. Trimming left V 0 bases short and J 0 bases short, with 6 bases between. Per the germline V gene, CDR1 is SGDLS and CDR2 is YYNGEE. The CDR3 consists of 15 residues. The CDR3 here is CASSVAPSTNEKLFF. The CDR3 region has the DNA TGTGCCAGCAGCGTAGCTCCCTCAACTAATGAAAAACTGTTTTTT.

The rearrangement links TRBV7-8 to TRBJ1-4; D gene uncertain. V was cut by 1 base and J by 8 bases, with 20 bases left in between. The CDR3 extends over 17 amino acids. Germline values: CDR1 SGHVS, CDR2 FQNEAQ. CDR3 DNA: TGTGCCAGCAGCTTAGGATTTGGGCGGGGAGGCGAGGAAAAACTGTTTTTT. Residues: CASSLGFGRGGEEKLFF.

A single count supports this clone. The rearrangement links TRBV19 to TRBJ2-7; D is perhaps TRBD2 (6 bases). Trimming removed 3 bases from V and 7 bases from J, with 16 bases in between. CDR1 and CDR2 (germline): LNHDA, SQIVND (reference sequence). This CDR3 has 14 amino acids. The CDR3 sequence is CASSMKGGVFEQYF. The CDR3 DNA follows: TGTGCCAGTAGTATGAAGGGCGGGGTGTTTGAGCAGTACTTC.

The chain joins TRBV3-1 (or the pseudogene TRBV3-2) to TRBJ1-3; TRBD1 matches at 7 bases. The CDR3 contains 16 residues. The V gene's germline CDR1 is LGHDT and CDR2 YNNKEL (reference sequence). With 1 base clipped from V and 2 bases from J, the junction kept 5 bases outside the gene matches. The CDR3 spells CASSQGQQGTGNTIYF. CDR3 DNA: TGTGCCAGCAGCCAAGGCCAACAGGGGACTGGAAACACCATATATTTT.

The gene calls are TRBV6-5 and TRBJ2-1; 9 bases are shared with TRBD2. The length of the CDR3 is 15 residues. The trim removed 0 bases at V and 6 bases at J, leaving 3 bases unmatched. Germline-derived CDR1 and CDR2 are MNHEY and SVGAGI. The CDR3 loop reads CASSYSKLAGNEQFF. Written as DNA, the CDR3 is TGTGCCAGCAGTTACTCGAAACTAGCGGGCAATGAGCAGTTCTTC.

This chain connects TRBV5-4 to TRBJ1-2; 9 positions match TRBD1. V trimming: 4 bases; J trimming: 2 bases; junction bases outside the gene matches: 3. The germline gives CDR1 SGHNT, CDR2 YYREEE (reference sequence). The CDR3 extends over 14 amino acids. The CDR3 nucleotides read TGTGCCAGCAGCACCGGACAGGGGAACTATGGCTACACCTTC. This sequence encodes CASSTGQGNYGYTF. Filled out from reference TRBV5-4 and TRBJ1-2, the complete variable domain reads ETGVTQSPTHLIKTRGQQVTLRCSSQSGHNTVSWYQQALGQGPQFIFQYYREEENGRGNFPPRFSGLQFPNYSSELNVNALELDDSALYLCASSTGQGNYGYTFGSGTRLTVV.

This chain joins TRBV18 and TRBJ2-3; 8 bases are a match to TRBD2. CDR1 is KGHSH and CDR2 is LQKENI in the germline V gene. V lost 1 base to trimming and J lost 4 bases; unmatched junction nucleotides: 7. The CDR3 runs 16 residues. CDR3 bases: TGTGCCAGCTCACCACGTCCGGCGGGGGGCTCAGATACGCAGTATTTT. Translated: CASSPRPAGGSDTQYF.

In this sample, this clone turned up once. This rearrangement joins TRBV11-2 to TRBJ2-2, with a tentative D call TRBD1 (6 bases). The CDR3 is made up of 15 amino acids. Trimming removed 3 bases from V and 4 bases from J, with 12 bases in between. CDR1 and CDR2 from the germline V gene are SGHAT and FQNNGV. CDR3 sequence reads: CASSFSTGTTGELFF. CDR3 sequence (DNA): TGTGCCAGCAGCTTCTCAACAGGGACCACCGGGGAGCTGTTTTTT.

The chain combines TRBV4-2 with TRBJ2-7, with 8 bases that match TRBD2. J lost 9 bases, V lost 0 bases, and 7 bases had no gene match. CDR3 size: 14 residues. Germline values: CDR1 LGHNA, CDR2 YNFKEQ. This chain's CDR3 is CASSQDWTSWRQYF. In DNA form, the CDR3 reads TGTGCCAGCAGCCAAGATTGGACTAGCTGGAGGCAGTACTTC.

The rearrangement uses TRBV25-1 and TRBJ1-5; D is uncertain. Trimming shortened V by 2 bases and J by 3 bases, and 2 bases separated the two germline ends. From germline, CDR1 is MGHDK and CDR2 SYGVNS. The CDR3 totals 12 residues. CDR3 DNA sequence: TGTGCCAGCAGTGAACTCAATCAGCCCCAGCATTTT. This sequence encodes CASSELNQPQHF.

In nucleotides, the CDR3 is TGTGCCAGCAGCTCGAACAGGGGGCGCGGCTACACCTTC. The encoded protein is CASSSNRGRGYTF. The chain is built from TRBV5-4 and TRBJ1-2; the match to TRBD1 covers 9 bases. Germline-derived CDR1 and CDR2 are SGHNT and YYREEE (reference sequence). Trimming removed 3 bases from V and 8 bases from J; junction bases left unmatched: 5. The CDR3 length is 13 residues.

The rearrangement links TRBV7-9 to TRBJ1-1; D gene unclear. CDR3 length equals 14 residues. CDR1 and CDR2 (germline): SEHNR, FQNEAQ (reference sequence). Trimming removed 1 base at V and 8 bases at J, with 14 bases between. The CDR3: CASSLVEQVPEAFF. CDR3 coding DNA: TGTGCCAGCAGCTTAGTCGAGCAGGTCCCCGAAGCTTTCTTT. Complete variable domain (other parts from reference TRBV7-9 and TRBJ1-1): DTGVSQNPRHKITKRGQNVTFRCDPISEHNRLYWYRQTLGQGPEFLTYFQNEAQLEKSRLLSDRFSAERPKGSFSTLEIQRTEQGDSAMYLCASSLVEQVPEAFFGQGTRLTVV.

Of note for this clone: The sample contains more than one DNA sequence encoding this CDR3. The rearrangement links TRBV12-3 or TRBV12-4 to TRBJ1-3; unclear D gene. The V end lost 5 bases, the J end lost 0 bases, and 5 bases lay between the germline ends. The CDR3 is made up of 13 amino acids. The CDR3: CASSRSSGNTIYF. The CDR3 DNA is TGTGCCAGCAGTCGGAGCTCTGGAAACACCATATATTTT.

V is TRBV19 and J is TRBJ1-5; D is uncertain. In germline, CDR1 is LNHDA, CDR2 SQIVND (reference sequence). CDR3 length equals 14 residues. V shed 5 bases and J shed 0 bases, with 8 bases lying between them. CDR3 in DNA: TGTGCCAGTAGTCCTCTTAGTAGCAATCAGCCCCAGCATTTT. This encodes CASSPLSSNQPQHF. Variable domain in full (rest from reference TRBV19 and TRBJ1-5): DGGITQSPKYLFRKEGQNVTLSCEQNLNHDAMYWYRQDPGQGLRLIYYSQIVNDFQKGDIAEGYSVSREKKESFPLTVTSAQKNPTAFYLCASSPLSSNQPQHFGDGTRLSIL.

This clone was picked up one time. The chain has TRBV7-9 and TRBJ1-2; D not resolved. CDR1 is SEHNR, CDR2 FQNEAQ, per germline (reference sequence). There are 13 residues in the CDR3. The germline V and J ends were trimmed by 5 bases and 0 bases, with 7 bases remaining between them. The CDR3 reads CASSPGANYGYTF. CDR3 bases: TGTGCCAGCAGCCCCGGGGCTAACTATGGCTACACCTTC.

This clone was counted a few times. The V and J genes are TRBV5-1 and TRBJ2-5, with 7 bases matching TRBD2. This CDR3 region has 13 residues. V gave up 5 bases and J gave up 3 bases; unmatched junction bases: 4. The germline gives CDR1 SGHRS, CDR2 YFSETQ. In DNA, the CDR3 is TGCGCCAGCAGGCGGGGGAGGGAAGAGACCCAGTACTTC. Translating gives CASRRGREETQYF.

The gene calls are TRBV10-3 and TRBJ1-6; TRBD1 aligns across 8 bases. CDR3 size: 14 residues. Germline V gene sequence: CDR1 ENHRY, CDR2 SYGVKD. The trim removed 0 bases at V and 9 bases at J, leaving 1 base unmatched. The CDR3 loop is CAISESTGVSPLHF. The DNA of the CDR3 is TGTGCCATCAGTGAGTCGACAGGGGTTTCACCCCTCCACTTT.

This clone was detected only a few times. This chain links TRBV4-1 with TRBJ2-2; 7 bases match TRBD2. The CDR3 extends over 16 amino acids. With V trimmed by 1 base and J by 4 bases, 6 bases remained unmatched. Germline-derived CDR1 and CDR2 are MGHRA and YSYEKL. The CDR3, as DNA: TGCGCCAGCAGCCAAGGAACAGCGGGGATCACCGGGGAGCTGTTTTTT. It encodes CASSQGTAGITGELFF.

The chain employs TRBV2 and TRBJ1-5; 7 positions agree with TRBD1. From germline, CDR1 is SNHLY and CDR2 FYNNEI. V lost 7 bases and J lost 7; bases outside the gene matches: 7. This CDR3 is 13 amino acids long. This chain's CDR3 is CASTGQEKQPQHF. The DNA for the CDR3 is TGTGCCAGCACCGGACAGGAGAAACAGCCCCAGCATTTT.

V and J are TRBV29-1 and TRBJ1-4; D uncertain. Per germline, CDR1 SQVTM and CDR2 ANQGSEA. Between the trimmed V and J ends, which lost 6 bases and 5 bases, there was a span of 13 bases. The CDR3 totals 13 residues. CDR3 sequence reads: CSVAGMGNEKLFF. The CDR3 bases are TGCAGCGTAGCCGGGATGGGCAATGAAAAACTGTTTTTT.